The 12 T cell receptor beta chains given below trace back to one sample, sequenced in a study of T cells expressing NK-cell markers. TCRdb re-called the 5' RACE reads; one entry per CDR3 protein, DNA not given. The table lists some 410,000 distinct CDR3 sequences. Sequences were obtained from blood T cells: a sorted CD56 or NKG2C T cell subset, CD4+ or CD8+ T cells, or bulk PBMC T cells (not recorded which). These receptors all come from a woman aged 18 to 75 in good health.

CDR3 sequence reads: CASSGLAGDQFF. The genes are TRBV7-7 and TRBJ2-1; lacking DNA, the TRBD2 call made by TCRdb goes unchecked. This CDR3 has 12 amino acids. The germline V gene encodes CDR1 SSHAT and CDR2 FNYEAQ (reference sequence). The whole variable domain, filled in from reference TRBV7-7 and TRBJ2-1, reads GAGVSQSPRYKVTKRGQDVTLRCDPISSHATLYWYQQALGQGPEFLTYFNYEAQPDKSGLPSDRFSAERPEGSISTLTIQRTEQRDSAMYRCASSGLAGDQFFGPGTRLTVL.

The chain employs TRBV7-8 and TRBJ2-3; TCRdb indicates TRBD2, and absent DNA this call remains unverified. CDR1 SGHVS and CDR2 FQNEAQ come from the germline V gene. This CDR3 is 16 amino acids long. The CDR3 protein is CASSWASASRRDTQYF.

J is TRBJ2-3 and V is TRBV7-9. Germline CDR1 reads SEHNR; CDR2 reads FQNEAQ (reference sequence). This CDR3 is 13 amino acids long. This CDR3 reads CASSFLDSDTQYF.

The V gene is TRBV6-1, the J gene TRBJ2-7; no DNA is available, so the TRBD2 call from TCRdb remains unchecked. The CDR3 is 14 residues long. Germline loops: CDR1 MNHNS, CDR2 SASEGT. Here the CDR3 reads CASSPIAASYEQYF.

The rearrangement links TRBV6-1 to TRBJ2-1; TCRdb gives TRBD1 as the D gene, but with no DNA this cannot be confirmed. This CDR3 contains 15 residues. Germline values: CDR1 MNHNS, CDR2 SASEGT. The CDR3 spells CASSDPGQLIYEQFF.

The CDR3 region is CSARRAGTDTQYF. The chain recombines TRBV20-1 with TRBJ2-3. CDR3 length equals 13 residues. CDR1 and CDR2 from the germline V gene are DFQATT and SNEGSKA (reference sequence).

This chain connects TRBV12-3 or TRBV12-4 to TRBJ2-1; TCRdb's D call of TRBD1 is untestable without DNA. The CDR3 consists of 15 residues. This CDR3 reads CASSDRSSSYNERFF.

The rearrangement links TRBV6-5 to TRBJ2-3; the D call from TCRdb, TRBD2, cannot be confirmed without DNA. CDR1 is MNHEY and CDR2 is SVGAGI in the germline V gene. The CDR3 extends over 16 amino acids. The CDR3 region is CASSSGLAGGQDTQYF.

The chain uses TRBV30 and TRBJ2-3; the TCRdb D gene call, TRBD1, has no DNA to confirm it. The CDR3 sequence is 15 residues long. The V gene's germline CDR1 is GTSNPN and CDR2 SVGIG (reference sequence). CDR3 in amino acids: CAWSLGGLGADTQYF. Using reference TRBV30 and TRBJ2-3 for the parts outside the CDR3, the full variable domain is SQTIHQWPATLVQPVGSPLSLECTVEGTSNPNLYWYRQAAGRGLQLLFYSVGIGQISSEVPQNLSASRPQDRQFILSSKKLLLSDSGFYLCAWSLGGLGADTQYFGPGTRLTVL.

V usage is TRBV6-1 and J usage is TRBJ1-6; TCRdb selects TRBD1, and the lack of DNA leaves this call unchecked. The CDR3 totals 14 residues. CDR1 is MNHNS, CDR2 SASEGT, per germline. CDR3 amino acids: CASRPGQGRSPLHF.

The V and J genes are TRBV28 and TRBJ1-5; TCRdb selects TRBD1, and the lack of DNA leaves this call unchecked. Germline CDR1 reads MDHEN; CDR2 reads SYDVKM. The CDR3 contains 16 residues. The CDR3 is CASSPRTGPGDQPQHF.

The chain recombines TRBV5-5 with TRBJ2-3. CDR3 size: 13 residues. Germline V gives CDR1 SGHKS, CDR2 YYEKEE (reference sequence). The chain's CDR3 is CASSFMLADTQYF.